This T cell receptor beta chain came from a study of CD8 T cells in Susac syndrome. Sequencing of TCR beta drew on CD8+ and CD4+ T cells from blood. The multiple sclerosis control group was made up of treatment-naive patients with stable or active relapsing-remitting disease. While CD8+ and CD4+ T cells were isolated negatively, TEMRA cells were enriched by FACS. Germline loops: CDR1 SGHNT, CDR2 YYREEE (reference sequence). This CDR3 comprises 13 residues. V lost 2 bases to trimming and J lost 6 bases; unmatched junction nucleotides: 3. RNA, at roughly 0.5 to 1 ug, was reverse transcribed with random hexamers. Coverage of TCR beta CDR3 amplification by immunoSEQ multiplex PCR extended to 54 Vbeta and 13 Jbeta. TCRdb ran MiXCR on the immunoSEQ multiplex PCR reads and lists one entry per CDR3 protein. Here the sample spans over 150,000 distinct CDR3 sequences, nearly 95% being singletons. This clonotype was seen a single time.

The rearrangement uses TRBV5-4 and TRBJ2-3, with 7 positions matching TRBD2. This TCR derives from a human donor with multiple sclerosis. Sequenced input: CD4+ T cells from PBMCs. This CDR3 reads CASSFSGGDTQYF. The DNA for the CDR3 is TGTGCCAGCAGCTTCTCCGGGGGGGATACGCAGTATTTT.